This T cell receptor (beta chain) was observed in a study of T cell repertoires in cytomegalovirus infection. A few counts support this clonotype. Germline V gene sequence: CDR1 MNHNY, CDR2 SVGAGI (reference sequence). V lost 6 bases, J lost 5 bases, and 9 bases stayed unmatched. This CDR3 contains 14 residues. TCRdb passed the reads through MiXCR, listing each CDR3 protein once. Of roughly 320,000 distinct CDR3 sequences in the sample, around a tenth are singletons; the top ten hold 3.5% to 4.5%. Sequences were obtained from PBMCs. The chain recombines TRBV6-6 with TRBJ1-1, with 7 nucleotides matching TRBD1. The TCR sequence derives from a human donor in good health (CMV status not recorded). Some clones in this sample may be carry-over from other donors' samples. The CDR3 is CASRVGQPGTEAFF. The CDR3 bases are TGTGCCAGCAGGGTGGGACAGCCGGGGACTGAAGCTTTCTTT.